Below, 3 T cell receptor beta chains from the same sample are listed, as sequenced in a study of blood T cell repertoires in COVID-19. The table came from immunoSEQ multiplex PCR; TCRdb's copy has only in-frame clones and leaves some out. The sample lists 95,000 to 110,000 clones; 80% were seen once. The sequenced sample was peripheral blood. These receptors were collected from a man aged 65 to 79 with acute or convalescent COVID-19.

The chain joins TRBV7-3 to TRBJ1-2; D gene uncertain. Germline CDR1 is SGHTA and CDR2 is FQGTGA. This CDR3 spans 15 amino acids. The germline V and J ends were trimmed by 5 bases and 3 bases, with 16 bases remaining between them. The CDR3 sequence is CASSTLVHSDYGYTF. The CDR3 DNA sequence: TGTGCCAGCAGCACCCTTGTTCACTCGGACTATGGCTACACCTTC. The whole variable domain, remainder taken from reference TRBV7-3 and TRBJ1-2, is GAGVSQTPSNKVTEKGKYVELRCDPISGHTALYWYRQSLGQGPEFLIYFQGTGAADDSGLPNDRFFAVRPEGSVSTLKIQRTERGDSAVYLCASSTLVHSDYGYTFGSGTRLTVV.

The gene calls are TRBV9 and TRBJ2-1, with 7 bases that match TRBD1. Trimming at V came to 3 bases and at J to 0 bases, leaving 3 bases not matched to a gene. The CDR3 contains 15 residues. Germline assignment: CDR1 SGDLS and CDR2 YYNGEE. The CDR3 spells CASSDEGASYNEQFF. Written as DNA, the CDR3 is TGTGCCAGCAGCGATGAGGGGGCCTCCTACAATGAGCAGTTCTTC.

The gene calls are TRBV18 and TRBJ1-4, with D perhaps TRBD1 (6 bases). Trimming took off 5 bases at V and 6 bases at J, with 16 bases between the two ends. The length of the CDR3 is 15 residues. In germline, CDR1 is KGHSH, CDR2 LQKENI. In DNA form, the CDR3 reads TGTGCCAGCTCATCCACGTCCAGGGGAGATGAAAAACTGTTTTTT. It codes for CASSSTSRGDEKLFF. Using reference TRBV18 and TRBJ1-4 for the parts outside the CDR3, the full variable domain is NAGVMQNPRHLVRRRGQEARLRCSPMKGHSHVYWYRQLPEEGLKFMVYLQKENIIDESGMPKERFSAEFPKEGPSILRIQQVVRGDSAAYFCASSSTSRGDEKLFFGSGTQLSVL.